The 15 T cell receptor beta chains below were found in one sample sequenced in a study of blood T cell repertoires in COVID-19. Using immunoSEQ multiplex PCR, the repertoire was profiled, and TCRdb retains in-frame clones only, with some absent. The table records approximately 490,000 clones, 87% of them present only once. Sequenced input: PBMCs or T cells enriched from blood (not recorded which). The receptors were gathered from a woman aged 18-29 years who had recovered from COVID-19.

This chain connects TRBV18 to TRBJ1-1; D might be TRBD1 (6 bases). CDR1 is KGHSH and CDR2 is LQKENI in the germline V gene. The CDR3 runs 12 residues. The V end lost 7 bases, the J end lost 7 bases, and 13 bases lay between the germline ends. CDR3 nucleotides: TGTGCCAGCTTTCAGGGGTCCGGTGAAGCTTTCTTT. It translates to CASFQGSGEAFF.

The V gene is TRBV5-1, the J gene TRBJ1-4; D unclear. V was shortened by 0 bases and J by 3 bases, with 6 bases between the two germline ends. The CDR3 extends over 14 amino acids. Germline V gene lookup returns CDR1 SGHRS and CDR2 YFSETQ. CDR3 sequence reads: CASSLGRANEKLFF. CDR3 sequence (DNA): TGCGCCAGCAGCTTGGGGCGGGCTAATGAAAAACTGTTTTTT.

The chain recombines TRBV3-1 (or the pseudogene TRBV3-2) with TRBJ2-1, with D possibly TRBD1 on 5 matching bases. Germline CDR1 reads LGHDT; CDR2 reads YNNKEL (reference sequence). With 4 bases removed from V and 9 bases from J, the gap between germline ends came to 10 bases. This CDR3 spans 12 amino acids. In DNA, the CDR3 is TGTGCCAGCAGCCGGACATCGGGTGAGCAGTTCTTC. The encoded protein is CASSRTSGEQFF.

CDR3 region: CASSYKGGAEAFF. The CDR3 DNA reads TGTGCCAGCAGCTATAAGGGGGGGGCTGAAGCTTTCTTT. V gene TRBV7-2 combines with J gene TRBJ1-1, with D possibly matching TRBD1 (6 bases). Per the germline V gene, CDR1 is SGHTA and CDR2 is FQGNSA. The CDR3 length is 13 residues. V dropped 4 bases and J dropped 6 bases, with 12 bases sitting between them.

Points on this clone: Other DNA sequences of this sample code for an identical CDR3. V and J are TRBV5-1 and TRBJ2-3; tentatively, D is TRBD2 (5 bases). V was clipped by 3 bases and J by 3 bases, with 8 bases between them. Germline V gene lookup returns CDR1 SGHRS and CDR2 YFSETQ. This CDR3 has 13 residues. CDR3 region: CASSSPGTDTQYF. The CDR3 DNA reads TGCGCCAGCAGCTCCCCGGGAACAGATACGCAGTATTTT.

This chain joins TRBV5-8 and TRBJ2-6, with 8 bases matching TRBD1. The length of the CDR3 is 20 residues. CDR1 SGHTS and CDR2 YDEGEE come from the germline V gene. V lost 4 bases and J lost 2; bases outside the gene matches: 17. The CDR3 spells CASSPGQGKSIRTGANVLTF. Here the CDR3 DNA reads TGTGCCAGCAGCCCCGGACAGGGTAAGTCAATCAGGACTGGGGCCAACGTCCTGACTTTC. Looking up the rest from reference TRBV5-8 and TRBJ2-6 gives the full variable domain: EAGVTQSPTHLIKTRGQQATLRCSPISGHTSVYWYQQALGLGLQFLLWYDEGEERNRGNFPPRFSGRQFPNYSSELNVNALELEDSALYLCASSPGQGKSIRTGANVLTFGAGSRLTVL.

The rearrangement uses TRBV27 and TRBJ2-7; D gene ambiguous. The CDR3 length is 12 residues. V was trimmed by 4 bases and J by 5 bases, leaving 9 bases between them. Germline V CDR1 and CDR2: MNHEY, SMNVEV (reference sequence). Written as DNA, the CDR3 is TGTGCCAGCAGTTCCCCTGCGGACGAGCAGTACTTC. Protein sequence: CASSSPADEQYF.

This chain joins TRBV5-1 and TRBJ1-3; D perhaps matches TRBD1 (6 bases). V lost 4 bases and J 4 bases, leaving 15 bases between the germline ends. The CDR3 runs 15 residues. Per the germline V gene, CDR1 is SGHRS and CDR2 is YFSETQ. This CDR3 is CASSLDSSGGNTIYF. CDR3 nucleotide sequence: TGCGCCAGCAGCCTGGACAGTTCGGGGGGAAACACCATATATTTT.

The chain carries TRBV5-1 and TRBJ1-2; no clear D gene. The V gene's germline CDR1 is SGHRS and CDR2 YFSETQ. V was pared by 4 bases and J by 5 bases, with 15 bases between. The CDR3 length is 14 residues. The CDR3 DNA follows: TGCGCCAGCAGCCGAACAAATACGGAGTATGGCTACACCTTC. This gives the protein CASSRTNTEYGYTF. The full variable domain, rest sourced from reference TRBV5-1 and TRBJ1-2, is KAGVTQTPRYLIKTRGQQVTLSCSPISGHRSVSWYQQTPGQGLQFLFEYFSETQRNKGNFPGRFSGRQFSNSRSEMNVSTLELGDSALYLCASSRTNTEYGYTFGSGTRLTVV.

J is TRBJ2-2 and V is TRBV12-5, with D maybe TRBD2 (5 bases). The V and J ends lost 2 bases and 4 bases respectively, with 20 bases between them. This CDR3 region has 18 residues. Germline assignment: CDR1 LGHNT and CDR2 FRNRAP. In DNA form, the CDR3 reads TGTGCTAGTGGTTTGAGGCCATGGGGAGAGACCTTCACCGGGGAGCTGTTTTTT. The encoded protein is CASGLRPWGETFTGELFF. Complete variable domain (other parts from reference TRBV12-5 and TRBJ2-2): DARVTQTPRHKVTEMGQEVTMRCQPILGHNTVFWYRQTMMQGLELLAYFRNRAPLDDSGMPKDRFSAEMPDATLATLKIQPSEPRDSAVYFCASGLRPWGETFTGELFFGEGSRLTVL.

The chain is built from TRBV12-5 and TRBJ1-2; TRBD1 aligns across 11 bases. The CDR3 totals 14 residues. In germline, CDR1 is LGHNT, CDR2 FRNRAP. V dropped 4 bases and J dropped 4; count of bases not matched to a gene: 2. CDR3 DNA sequence: TGTGCTAGTGGTTGGGACAGGGGGGTCTATGGCTACACCTTC. Protein: CASGWDRGVYGYTF.

V usage is TRBV5-1 and J usage is TRBJ1-2; 8 bases align to TRBD1. Germline loops: CDR1 SGHRS, CDR2 YFSETQ. The CDR3 spans 15 residues. V lost 3 bases and J lost 5; bases outside the gene matches: 9. CDR3 coding DNA: TGCGCCAGCAGCTCACAACAGGGGGGAGGATATGGCTACACCTTC. Its protein product is CASSSQQGGGYGYTF. Using reference TRBV5-1 and TRBJ1-2 for the parts outside the CDR3, the full variable domain is KAGVTQTPRYLIKTRGQQVTLSCSPISGHRSVSWYQQTPGQGLQFLFEYFSETQRNKGNFPGRFSGRQFSNSRSEMNVSTLELGDSALYLCASSSQQGGGYGYTFGSGTRLTVV.

The chain carries TRBV12-5 and TRBJ2-7, with TRBD1 identical over 8 bases. Germline V gives CDR1 LGHNT, CDR2 FRNRAP. CDR3 length: 13 residues. Trimming at V came to 6 bases and at J to 7 bases, leaving 8 bases not matched to a gene. CDR3 DNA sequence: TGTGCTAGTGGCCCGGGACAGGACTCTGAGCAGTACTTC. This gives the protein CASGPGQDSEQYF. The full variable domain, in which reference TRBV12-5 and TRBJ2-7 provide the parts outside the CDR3, is DARVTQTPRHKVTEMGQEVTMRCQPILGHNTVFWYRQTMMQGLELLAYFRNRAPLDDSGMPKDRFSAEMPDATLATLKIQPSEPRDSAVYFCASGPGQDSEQYFGPGTRLTVT.

Comments on this clone: Other DNA sequences in this specimen translate into the identical CDR3. The chain has TRBV18 and TRBJ1-4; no firm D call. Germline loops: CDR1 KGHSH, CDR2 LQKENI. The length of the CDR3 is 14 residues. Trimming removed 3 bases from V and 0 bases from J, with 5 bases in between. CDR3 in amino acids: CASSPPTTNEKLFF. The CDR3 DNA follows: TGTGCCAGCTCACCCCCTACAACTAATGAAAAACTGTTTTTT.

The CDR3 region is CASSGGAGAPDTQYF. CDR3 DNA sequence: TGTGCCAGCAGCGGGGGGGCGGGGGCCCCAGATACGCAGTATTTT. The rearrangement links TRBV2 to TRBJ2-3; 8 bases match TRBD2. Trimming cost V 6 bases and J 4 bases; bases outside gene matches: 9. Germline CDR1 and CDR2: SNHLY and FYNNEI. The CDR3 sequence is 15 residues long.